These T cell receptor beta chains were read from a single sample in a study of shared clonotypes between healthy human individuals. The method was immunoSEQ multiplex PCR; TCRdb's version includes in-frame clones alone and lacks a portion of them. The sample has hundreds of thousands of clones, approximately 73% seen once; the top ten hold 1.5% to 2%. Sequences were obtained from memory CD4+ T cells sorted from blood. These receptor sequences come from a woman in her 30s in good health. Both conserved end residues are trimmed from each CDR3. Each record gives: CDR3 protein, V gene, J gene.

CDR3 protein: AISERGLGIGEKLF; V gene: TRBV10-3; J gene: TRBJ1-4
CDR3 protein: ASSTSGLSGDTGELF; V gene: TRBV19; J gene: TRBJ2-2
CDR3 protein: ASSAGTSFEQY; V gene: TRBV6-1; J gene: TRBJ2-7
CDR3 protein: ASSLAPTGGGNTEAF; V gene: TRBV11-3; J gene: TRBJ1-1
CDR3 protein: ASRTYYGTPGDEQY; V gene: TRBV28; J gene: TRBJ2-7
CDR3 protein: ASSGVAQYGYT; V gene: TRBV27; J gene: TRBJ1-2
CDR3 protein: ASSKRTGDEKLF; V gene: TRBV25-1; J gene: TRBJ1-4
CDR3 protein: ASSEGVGRHQETQY; V gene: TRBV6-1; J gene: TRBJ2-5
CDR3 protein: ATSREVAGEETQY; V gene: TRBV15; J gene: TRBJ2-5
CDR3 protein: ASSPYHPDEQY; V gene: TRBV28; J gene: TRBJ2-7
CDR3 protein: ATSHWGGNNEQF; V gene: TRBV15; J gene: TRBJ2-1
CDR3 protein: ASSPGPGTEAF; V gene: TRBV5-1; J gene: TRBJ1-1
CDR3 protein: ASSLSDHTIY; V gene: TRBV11-2; J gene: TRBJ1-3
CDR3 protein: ASSLENTQY; V gene: TRBV5-1; J gene: TRBJ2-3
CDR3 protein: ASTQRTGGSGYT; V gene: TRBV7-9; J gene: TRBJ1-2
CDR3 protein: ATASWGTNYGYT; V gene: TRBV7-9; J gene: TRBJ1-2
CDR3 protein: ASTKGREETQY; V gene: TRBV2; J gene: TRBJ2-5
CDR3 protein: ASTLPGHTEAF; V gene: TRBV28; J gene: TRBJ1-1
CDR3 protein: ASIPWPNGGWQPQH; V gene: TRBV5-1; J gene: TRBJ1-5
CDR3 protein: ATSRGGQGGGGEQY; V gene: TRBV15; J gene: TRBJ2-7
CDR3 protein: ASLQIAKNIQY; V gene: TRBV28; J gene: TRBJ2-4
CDR3 protein: ASSDKAGRGAKNIQY; V gene: TRBV18; J gene: TRBJ2-4
CDR3 protein: ASSQDWTNDEQF; V gene: TRBV14; J gene: TRBJ2-1
CDR3 protein: ASSAQGPTYYEQY; V gene: TRBV2; J gene: TRBJ2-7
CDR3 protein: ASSRGTSGVEDTQY; V gene: TRBV5-1; J gene: TRBJ2-3
CDR3 protein: ASGAARVNTGELF; V gene: TRBV5-1; J gene: TRBJ2-2
CDR3 protein: ASSSGRTANTEAF; V gene: TRBV7-8; J gene: TRBJ1-1
CDR3 protein: ATSNRDGARGNQPQH; V gene: TRBV15; J gene: TRBJ1-5
CDR3 protein: ASSHAGQPGTDTQY; V gene: TRBV5-8; J gene: TRBJ2-3
CDR3 protein: ASNSGQGFQPQH; V gene: TRBV6-6; J gene: TRBJ1-5
CDR3 protein: ASTLGTSSETQY; V gene: TRBV28; J gene: TRBJ2-5
CDR3 protein: ASSFPLAEVTGELF; V gene: TRBV6-6; J gene: TRBJ2-2
CDR3 protein: ASSGSAGGLSEQY; V gene: TRBV2; J gene: TRBJ2-7
CDR3 protein: ASRPGGGTGELF; V gene: TRBV11-3; J gene: TRBJ2-2
CDR3 protein: SVSRVPSGNTIY; V gene: TRBV29-1; J gene: TRBJ1-3